The present T cell receptor beta chain was sequenced within a study of T cell clones after liver transplantation. Study results and caveats: Post-transplant, graft-donor-reactive CD4 TCRbeta sequences in blood dropped significantly in 5 of 8 subjects. Compared with third party-reactive sequences, donor-reactive ones declined more, independent of withdrawal success.

A remark on this clone: Its antigen remains unidentified.

Per germline, CDR1 LNHNV and CDR2 YYDKDF (reference sequence). CDR3 length equals 15 residues. V lost 1 base, J lost 6 bases, and 13 bases lay in between. The protocol was immunoSEQ multiplex PCR, while the TCRdb copy is restricted to in-frame clones and leaves out a portion. The profile shows 95,000 to 110,000 clones, roughly 80% of them singletons. This TCR was recovered from a human patient who received a liver transplant. Some T cells may originate from the graft donor. The V call is TRBV15, the J call TRBJ2-1; weak D call: TRBD2 (6 bases). The sequenced sample was CD4+ T cells from blood, obtained around 4 years after liver transplant. The DNA for the CDR3 is TGTGCCACCAGCAGAGTCGGAGGGCTTCTCAATGAGCAGTTCTTC. It yields the protein CATSRVGGLLNEQFF.